This TCR beta chain was sequenced in a study of early T cells in non-severe SARS-CoV-2 infection. Findings of the study overall: Matching with VDJdb favored anti-spike CD8 responses (missing private and CD4 specificities).

As for this clonotype: Its specificity is unknown.

MiXCR, applied by TCRdb to the 5' RACE reads, yields one record per CDR3 protein. This sample yields 56,000 or so distinct CDR3 sequences, of which about 15% are seen a single time; 4.1% belongs to the top ten. The sample in question was whole blood, obtained at baseline. This sequence was found in an adult who was a healthcare worker with PCR-confirmed SARS-CoV-2 infection or an uninfected control (not recorded which).

CDR3 DNA sequence: TGTGCCATCAGTAATCAACAGGAGTACGAGCAGTACTTC. This translates into CAISNQQEYEQYF. This rearrangement joins TRBV10-3 to TRBJ2-7, with D possibly TRBD1 on 5 matching bases. The CDR3 contains 13 residues. Trimming shortened V by 5 bases and J by 4 bases, and 12 bases separated the two germline ends. Germline CDR1 and CDR2: ENHRY and SYGVKD.